The clone carrying this T cell receptor beta chain was counted once. These data are taken from a study of metastatic and nonmetastatic thyroid tumors. Study-level background: Thyroid patients, malignant and benign, had repertoires compared across blood and tumor or nodule tissue.

Original processing methods: Clinicopathological groups differed in CDR3, with these differences serving to build a distant-metastasis classifier for papillary thyroid cancer. TCRdb re-analyzed the PCR reads using MiXCR. The V and J calls come from TCRdb's annotation, not from the publication. There are over 6,500 clones in the sample; about 33% occur only once, and over 10% lies in the top ten. Prior to thyroid surgery, none of the patients had received any treatment. CDR3 size: 14 residues. Germline CDR1 reads SGHRS; CDR2 reads YFSETQ. V was pared by 3 bases and J by 0 bases, with 0 bases of the junction left unmatched.

The rearrangement uses TRBV5-1 and TRBJ2-3; 8 positions agree with TRBD2. The sequencing sample was made of adjacent normal tissue. The clonotype comes from a female donor with papillary thyroid cancer or a benign thyroid nodule (not recorded which). Some clones in this sample may be carry-over from other donors' samples. CDR3 DNA: TGCGCCAGCAGCTCTAGCGGGAGCACAGATACGCAGTATTTT. It encodes CASSSSGSTDTQYF.